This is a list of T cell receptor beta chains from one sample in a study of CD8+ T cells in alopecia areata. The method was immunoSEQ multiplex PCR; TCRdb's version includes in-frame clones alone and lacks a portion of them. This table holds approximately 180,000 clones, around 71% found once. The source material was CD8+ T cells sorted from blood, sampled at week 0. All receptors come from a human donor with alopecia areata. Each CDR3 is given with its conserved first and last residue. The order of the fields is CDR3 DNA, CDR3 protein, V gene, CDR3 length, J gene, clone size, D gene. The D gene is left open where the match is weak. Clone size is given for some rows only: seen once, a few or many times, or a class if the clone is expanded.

TGTGCCAGCAGCCCCGGGGTGTCGTCCTACGAGCAGTACTTC	CASSPGVSSYEQYF	TRBV9	14	TRBJ2-7	NA	NA
TGTGCCAGCAGCTCCTATCCCGCCCCGGGACAGGGGCGGGAGACCCAGTACTTC	CASSSYPAPGQGRETQYF	TRBV11-2	18	TRBJ2-5	many	TRBD1
TGTGCCAGCAGACCGACAGGGTACAATGAGCAGTTCTTC	CASRPTGYNEQFF	TRBV13	13	TRBJ2-1	few	TRBD1
TGTGCCAGCAGCTTAGTGTTTTCGAGGATTAACTATGGCTACACCTTC	CASSLVFSRINYGYTF	TRBV7-2	16	TRBJ1-2	NA	NA
TGCAGCGTTGAGGGTTTAGACAGGGAGCGAGAGCAGTTCTTC	CSVEGLDREREQFF	TRBV29-1	14	TRBJ2-1	NA	TRBD1
TGTGCCAGCAGTGATTCCGGTCCGCGGGAGACCCAGTACTTC	CASSDSGPRETQYF	TRBV7-9	14	TRBJ2-5	once	NA
TGTGCCAGTAGTTGGTCGGGGGGGACTGAAGCTTTCTTT	CASSWSGGTEAFF	TRBV19	13	TRBJ1-1	NA	NA
TGTGCTAGTGGTGGCGGGGCTCAGGACGATGGCTACACCTTC	CASGGGAQDDGYTF	TRBV12-5	14	TRBJ1-2	NA	NA
TGTGCCACCAGCAGAGATCTCGGGCCAAGCACAGATACGCAGTATTTT	CATSRDLGPSTDTQYF	TRBV15	16	TRBJ2-3	few	NA
TGTGCTAGTGAAGCGGCCACAGATACGCAGTATTTT	CASEAATDTQYF	TRBV12-5	12	TRBJ2-3	few	NA
TGTGCCAGTAGTATAAGGCGGCAATTGAACACTGAAGCTTTCTTT	CASSIRRQLNTEAFF	TRBV19	15	TRBJ1-1	NA	NA